The sequence of this T cell receptor (beta chain) was determined in a study of cytomegalovirus exposure and HLA in healthy donors. Regarding the study as a whole: Roughly uniform sequencing depth across donors was assumed, possibly incorrectly.

Concerning this clone: Antigen: not known.

Donors consisted of healthy bone marrow donors. V shed 4 bases and J shed 8 bases, with 11 bases lying between them. CDR3 length: 12 residues. The germline CDR1 and CDR2 sequences are MGHDK and SYGVNS. The PCR made use of 60 Vbeta and 13 Jbeta primers. Using immunoSEQ multiplex PCR, the repertoire was profiled, and TCRdb retains in-frame clones only, with some absent. The sample has 200,000 to 250,000 clones, 85% to 90% seen once; the top ten hold around 1.4%. The source material was PBMCs. The chain is built from TRBV25-1 and TRBJ1-2, with D uncertain. The source of this sequence is a human donor in good health. The CDR3 here is CASSVSSGGYTF. CDR3 coding DNA: TGTGCCAGCAGTGTGTCTAGTGGCGGCTACACCTTC.